This TCR beta chain was documented in a study of blood T cell repertoires in COVID-19. Measured with immunoSEQ multiplex PCR; TCRdb has only the in-frame clones, and not every one. Of tens of thousands of clones listed, around 82% are singletons. This CDR3 contains 18 residues. Germline-derived CDR1 and CDR2 are MGHRA and YSYEKL. Trimming took 1 base from V and 2 from J, leaving 18 bases between them. Sequenced: peripheral blood. The sequence was collected from a woman aged 60-75 years with acute or convalescent COVID-19. This sequence joins TRBV4-1 and TRBJ2-1, with D possibly TRBD2 on 6 matching bases. The CDR3 reads CASSQGKVGGYAYNEQFF. CDR3 sequence (DNA): TGCGCCAGCAGCCAAGGGAAGGTCGGGGGTTACGCCTACAATGAGCAGTTCTTC.